A single sample gave rise to the 15 T cell receptor beta chains below, sequenced in a study of cytomegalovirus exposure and HLA in healthy donors (TCRdb year 2017). The library was generated by the immunoSEQ multiplex PCR assay. For the multiplex PCR, a mixture combining 60 forward primers for TCR Vbeta segments and 13 reverse primers for TCR Jbeta segments was used. TCRdb provides this immuneACCESS table in a form limited to in-frame rearrangements. Some clones are lacking; in checked studies, under half of them reflect an unresolved V gene, and why the rest are absent is not known. Within this sample are about 200,000 clones, with about 81% of them counted one time only. The top ten hold 2.7% of the sample. The sequencing input was PBMCs. The receptors shown here come from a woman between 35 and 50 years old in good health and CMV-seronegative.

This chain uses TRBV19 with TRBJ2-7; 10 positions match TRBD1. The J segment lost 9 bases and the V segment lost 8 bases, leaving 16 bases of the junction unmatched. The CDR3 sequence is 15 residues long. CDR1 and CDR2 (germline): LNHDA, SQIVND (reference sequence). CDR3 sequence (DNA): TGTGCCAGTCGACGCTCCGGGACAGGGGATATCCCGCAGTACTTC. Amino acids: CASRRSGTGDIPQYF. The variable domain in full, completed from reference TRBV19 and TRBJ2-7, reads DGGITQSPKYLFRKEGQNVTLSCEQNLNHDAMYWYRQDPGQGLRLIYYSQIVNDFQKGDIAEGYSVSREKKESFPLTVTSAQKNPTAFYLCASRRSGTGDIPQYFGPGTRLTVT.

This clone was counted a few times. The chain employs TRBV29-1 and TRBJ2-1; D gene uncertain. Per the germline V gene, CDR1 is SQVTM and CDR2 is ANQGSEA. The CDR3 consists of 12 residues. Trimming shortened V by 8 bases and J by 0 bases, and 8 bases separated the two germline ends. CDR3 nucleotides: TGCAGCATTAGGAGCTCCTACAATGAGCAGTTCTTC. Amino acid sequence: CSIRSSYNEQFF.

This clone has just one count. The genes are TRBV6-1 and TRBJ1-5, with 7 bases lining up with TRBD1. The ends lost 7 bases at V and 3 bases at J; junction bases unmatched: 6. The CDR3 sequence is 14 residues long. Germline CDR1 is MNHNS and CDR2 is SASEGT. The CDR3 sequence is CASIEGQLNQPQHF. The CDR3 region has the DNA TGTGCCAGCATCGAGGGACAGCTCAATCAGCCCCAGCATTTT.

In this sample, this clone turned up once. J is TRBJ2-1 and V is TRBV5-4; perhaps TRBD1 as D (5 bases). Germline values: CDR1 SGHNT, CDR2 YYREEE (reference sequence). The ends were cut back, 2 bases at V and 10 bases at J, with 10 bases in the middle. The CDR3 sequence is 12 residues long. The CDR3 protein is CASSFSWTEQFF. As DNA, the CDR3 is TGTGCCAGCAGCTTTTCTTGGACAGAGCAGTTCTTC.

Only a few counts were recorded for this clone. The V gene is TRBV27, the J gene TRBJ2-7; D remains unclear. CDR1 is MNHEY and CDR2 is SMNVEV in the germline V gene (reference sequence). CDR3 length: 14 amino acids. V was clipped by 6 bases and J by 1 base, with 13 bases between them. CDR3 protein: CASRSEVNSYEQYF. CDR3 bases: TGTGCCAGCAGATCCGAGGTGAATTCCTACGAGCAGTACTTC.

This chain uses TRBV27 with TRBJ2-7, with 11 bases identical to TRBD2. The V gene's germline CDR1 is MNHEY and CDR2 SMNVEV (reference sequence). The CDR3 runs 14 residues. V gave up 2 bases and J gave up 5 bases; unmatched junction bases: 2. CDR3 DNA sequence: TGTGCCAGCAGTTTAACTAGCGGGAGCGACGAGCAGTACTTC. Translating it yields CASSLTSGSDEQYF.

The genes are TRBV20-1 and TRBJ1-1, with a tentative D call TRBD1 (5 bases). CDR1 and CDR2 from the germline V gene are DFQATT and SNEGSKA (reference sequence). The CDR3 is 11 amino acids. Trimming pared 3 bases from V and 11 bases from J, leaving 13 bases between. In nucleotides, the CDR3 is TGCAGTGCTAGTGGGGCAGGGAAGGCTTTCTTT. As protein: CSASGAGKAFF.

The rearrangement links TRBV5-1 to TRBJ1-4; a possible D gene is TRBD1 (6 bases). The CDR3 has 14 residues. Germline CDR1 and CDR2: SGHRS and YFSETQ. V gave up 4 bases and J gave up 6 bases, with 13 bases separating them. CDR3 nucleotide sequence: TGCGCCAGCAGCATCCAGGGGCCCGATGAAAAACTGTTTTTT. Translating it yields CASSIQGPDEKLFF.

The J gene is TRBJ2-3, the V gene TRBV7-2; 10 bases are shared with TRBD2. CDR1 and CDR2 (germline): SGHTA, FQGNSA. With V trimmed by 4 bases and J by 2 bases, 12 bases remained unmatched. This CDR3 contains 18 residues. This chain's CDR3 is CASSSGAGLAFFTDTQYF. DNA for the CDR3: TGTGCCAGCAGCTCGGGTGCGGGACTAGCGTTTTTCACAGATACGCAGTATTTT.

V usage is TRBV5-1 and J usage is TRBJ2-5, with TRBD1 matching over 7 bases. CDR1 SGHRS and CDR2 YFSETQ come from the germline V gene. The V segment lost 0 bases and the J segment 4 bases; nucleotides outside the gene matches: 9. The CDR3 extends over 16 amino acids. The CDR3 loop is CASSLAAGGSVETQYF. CDR3 DNA sequence: TGCGCCAGCAGCTTGGCGGCAGGGGGTTCAGTAGAGACCCAGTACTTC.

A few counts support this clone. This chain connects TRBV19 to TRBJ2-1, with D possibly being TRBD2 (6 bases). CDR1 and CDR2 (germline): LNHDA, SQIVND (reference sequence). This CDR3 has 17 amino acids. Trimming cost V 0 bases and J 0 bases, with 12 bases left between them. CDR3 region: CASSIDSAGSSYNEQFF. The CDR3 DNA is TGTGCCAGTAGTATAGACTCGGCGGGGAGCTCCTACAATGAGCAGTTCTTC.

This sequence joins TRBV7-9 and TRBJ2-7; 8 nucleotides match TRBD1. Germline V gene data show CDR1 as SEHNR and CDR2 as FQNEAQ (reference sequence). The CDR3 sequence is 13 residues long. The V gene end was trimmed by 4 bases and the J gene end by 5 bases; junction bases not matched to a gene: 4. In DNA form, the CDR3 reads TGTGCCAGCAGCTCGACAGGGGACCACGAGCAGTACTTC. Protein product: CASSSTGDHEQYF.

This chain uses TRBV6-1 with TRBJ2-1; 10 bases align to TRBD2. The junction had 3 bases not matched to a gene; V was cut back by 2 bases and J by 8 bases. The length of the CDR3 is 14 residues. CDR1 is MNHNS and CDR2 is SASEGT in the germline V gene. The chain's CDR3 is CASSELAGAHEQFF. The DNA for the CDR3 is TGTGCCAGCAGTGAACTAGCGGGAGCCCATGAGCAGTTCTTC.

This clone appeared a single time. The V and J genes are TRBV7-2 and TRBJ1-2, with TRBD1 matching 10 bases. Germline assignment: CDR1 SGHTA and CDR2 FQGNSA. V lost 5 bases to trimming and J lost 8 bases; unmatched junction nucleotides: 5. The CDR3 covers 13 residues. CDR3 region: CASSPDRGQGYTF. DNA for the CDR3: TGTGCCAGCAGCCCAGACAGGGGGCAAGGCTACACCTTC.

The rearrangement joins TRBV27 to TRBJ2-5, with 8 bases identical to TRBD1. J gave up 1 base and V 6 bases, and 4 bases lay outside the gene matches. CDR1 and CDR2 (germline): MNHEY, SMNVEV (reference sequence). The CDR3 is 14 amino acids. The CDR3 nucleotides read TGTGCCAGCAGAACCGGACAGGGCCAAGAGACCCAGTACTTC. Translating gives CASRTGQGQETQYF.